This TCR beta chain is drawn from a study of T cell responses to AZD1222 COVID-19 vaccine. Study results and limitations: Variant regions that are unmutated are reportedly the target of nearly half of spike-specific TCRs.

Sequencing was performed with immunoSEQ multiplex PCR; in TCRdb, only in-frame clones are kept and a portion is missing. The repertoire consists of fewer than 150,000 clones, with roughly 87% occurring once and the leading ten covering roughly 8.9%. Note on this clone: Its antigen is unidentified.

The clonotype originates from an adult who received the AZD1222 COVID-19 vaccine. The sequencing here drew on peripheral blood, taken 28 days after the second AZD1222 dose.

The CDR3 loop reads CASSSGQWEQYF. The CDR3 coding sequence is TGTGCCAGCAGCTCTGGACAGTGGGAGCAGTACTTC. The gene calls are TRBV7-9 and TRBJ2-7, with D maybe TRBD1 (6 bases). This CDR3 comprises 12 residues. V lost 4 bases and J lost 7, with 11 bases in between. Germline V gives CDR1 SEHNR, CDR2 FQNEAQ (reference sequence).